This entry describes one T cell receptor (beta chain). Antigen unknown. J lost 8 bases, V lost 4 bases, and 5 bases had no gene match. This CDR3 spans 13 amino acids. The germline gives CDR1 KGHSH, CDR2 LQKENI. The record originates from a study of T cell responses to AZD1222 COVID-19 vaccine. Broader study findings: Donors were largely white British and mainly female; clonal diversity was possibly underestimated. Among vaccine-associated CD4 TCRs, coverage spanned spike, with dominance at 160-218 and 743-854. Without day 14 samples, only post-peak T cell repertoires were studied. AZD1222 recipients seropositive at baseline numbered only five to seven.

Here immunoSEQ multiplex PCR was the method, and the copy in TCRdb shows in-frame clones only, minus some. The sample contains nearly 80,000 clones, 80% of which appear only once. The input for sequencing was peripheral blood, taken on day 0 of AZD1222 vaccination. This clonotype was sampled from an adult in good health. The J gene is TRBJ1-1, the V gene TRBV18, with 9 bases lining up with TRBD1. This CDR3 is CASSLDRGSEAFF. CDR3 DNA: TGTGCCAGCTCACTAGACAGGGGGAGCGAAGCTTTCTTT.